This entry concerns a single T cell receptor (beta chain). Here immunoSEQ multiplex PCR was the method, and the copy in TCRdb shows in-frame clones only, minus some. The sample has approximately 470,000 clones; roughly nine tenths are singletons. This specimen belongs to a study of blood T cell repertoires in COVID-19. Turning to the study itself: The United States, Italy and Spain were the sources of the acute and convalescent COVID-19 samples.

The germline V gene encodes CDR1 SGHRS and CDR2 YFSETQ. Trimming took 4 bases from V and 4 from J; bases not matched to a gene: 7. The CDR3 spans 14 residues. Ages ranged from roughly 18 to 100 years, with residence in some 25 US areas. Participants reported their clinical history, and cohort assignment relied on those reports. Source material: PBMCs or T cells enriched from blood (not recorded which). The rearrangement joins TRBV5-1 to TRBJ1-2; 7 bases fit TRBD1. The clonotype was recovered from a woman between 18 and 30 years old who had recovered from COVID-19. CDR3 nucleotides: TGCGCCAGCAGCCCCTCGGGACAGTCCTATGGCTACACCTTC. This gives the protein CASSPSGQSYGYTF.